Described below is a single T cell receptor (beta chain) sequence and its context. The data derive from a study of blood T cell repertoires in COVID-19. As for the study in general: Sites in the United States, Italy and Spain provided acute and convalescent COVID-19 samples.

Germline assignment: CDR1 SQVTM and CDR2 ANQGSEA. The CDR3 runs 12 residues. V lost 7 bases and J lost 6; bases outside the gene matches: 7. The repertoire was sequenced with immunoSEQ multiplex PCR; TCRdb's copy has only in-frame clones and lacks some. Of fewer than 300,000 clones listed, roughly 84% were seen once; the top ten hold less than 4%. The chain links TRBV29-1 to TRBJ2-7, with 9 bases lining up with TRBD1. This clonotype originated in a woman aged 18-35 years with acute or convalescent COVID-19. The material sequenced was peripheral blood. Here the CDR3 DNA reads TGCAGCGCAAACAGGGGGCGCGGCGAGCAGTACTTC. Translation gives CSANRGRGEQYF.